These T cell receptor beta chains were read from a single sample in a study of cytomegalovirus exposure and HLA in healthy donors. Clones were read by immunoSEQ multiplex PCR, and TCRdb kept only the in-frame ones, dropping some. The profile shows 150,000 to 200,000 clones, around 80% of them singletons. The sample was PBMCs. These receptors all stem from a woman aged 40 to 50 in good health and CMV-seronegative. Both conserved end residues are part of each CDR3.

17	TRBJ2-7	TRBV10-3	CAISESNRGSGGYEQYF
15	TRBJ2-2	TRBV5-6	CASSSTGTGNGELFF
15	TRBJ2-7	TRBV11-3	CASSLNTGRGIEQYF
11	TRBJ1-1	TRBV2	CASSLNTEAFF
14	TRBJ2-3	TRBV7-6	CASSLGALTDTQYF
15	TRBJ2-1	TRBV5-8	CASSSGGPPDNEQFF
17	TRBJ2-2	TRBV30	CAWSVFSGRAGTGELFF
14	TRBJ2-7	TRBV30	CAWRAAGDLYEQYF
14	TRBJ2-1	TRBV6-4	CASSEDRGINEQFF
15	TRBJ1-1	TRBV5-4	CASSLGGQRNTEAFF
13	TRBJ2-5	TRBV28	CASRTGGEETQYF
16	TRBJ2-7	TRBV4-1	CASSQESIGQGYEQYF
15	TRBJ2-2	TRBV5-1	CASSLAQRDTGELFF
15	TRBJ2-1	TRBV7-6	CASSPSGGPYNEQFF
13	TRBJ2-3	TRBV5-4	CASSLDRTDTQYF
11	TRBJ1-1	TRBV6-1	CASSEAGKAFF
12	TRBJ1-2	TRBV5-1	CASSLARGGYTF
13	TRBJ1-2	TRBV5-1	CASSFSQAYGYTF
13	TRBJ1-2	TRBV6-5	CASGDPPLGGYTF
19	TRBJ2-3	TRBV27	CASSADGLAGVGSPDTQYF
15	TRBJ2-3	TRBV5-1	CASSLTGASTDTQYF
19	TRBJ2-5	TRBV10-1	CASSEPALSVNPGGETQYF
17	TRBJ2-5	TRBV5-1	CASSLGLAGAPQETQYF
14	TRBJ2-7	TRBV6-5	CASSYTDRGNEQYF
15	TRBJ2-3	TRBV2	CASGLAGVSTDTQYF
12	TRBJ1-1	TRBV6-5	CASRIPGAEAFF
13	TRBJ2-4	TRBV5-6	CASSLASVNIQYF
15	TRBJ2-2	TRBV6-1	CASSTQGVGTGELFF
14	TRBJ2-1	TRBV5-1	CASSAGLSPPEQFF
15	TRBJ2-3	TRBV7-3	CASSLYTGGLSPQYF
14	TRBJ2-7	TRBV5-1	CASEPGSGSNEQYF
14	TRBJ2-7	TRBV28	CASSSRGQAYEQYF
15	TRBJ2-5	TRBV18	CASSPGLAGQETQYF
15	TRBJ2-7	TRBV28	CASSLPGQANYEQYF
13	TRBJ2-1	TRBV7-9	CASGRAGRNEQFF
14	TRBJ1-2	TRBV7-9	CASSLEEGAYGYTF
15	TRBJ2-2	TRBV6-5	CASSPGQIKAGELFF
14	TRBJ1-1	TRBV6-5	CASTPPGQGARAFF
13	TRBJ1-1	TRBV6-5	CASRDRVGTEAFF
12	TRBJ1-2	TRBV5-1	CASSVDSYGYTF
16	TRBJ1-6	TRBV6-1	CASSDRLGGLGSPLHF
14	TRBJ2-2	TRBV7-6	CASSLGGATGELFF
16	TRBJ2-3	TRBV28	CASSSRTGGFSDTQYF
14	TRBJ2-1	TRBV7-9	CASSLQGARNEQFF
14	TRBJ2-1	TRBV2	CASRGAVADNEQFF
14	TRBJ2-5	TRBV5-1	CASSLGTGVETQYF
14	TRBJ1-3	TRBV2	CASNSGGPGNTIYF
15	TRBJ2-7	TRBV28	CASSLTGLGGGEQYF
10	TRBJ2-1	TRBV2	CASSESEQFF
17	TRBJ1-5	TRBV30	CAWSPRGQIYSNQPQHF
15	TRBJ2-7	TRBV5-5	CASSLGLDYSYEQYF
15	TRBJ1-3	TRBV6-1	CASSSQDRAANTIYF
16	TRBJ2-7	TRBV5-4	CASSAAGGVRSYEQYF
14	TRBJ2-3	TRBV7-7	CASSLGTYTDTQYF